This T cell receptor (beta chain) emerged from a study of T cells in Graves' hyperthyroidism and ophthalmopathy. This clonotype was recorded at least ten times. TCR beta CDR3 regions were amplified from RNA. Initially, a first-round RT-PCR of the TCR CDR3 employed the HTBI primer set. From the multiplex PCR reads, TCRdb called clonotypes with MiXCR, one entry per CDR3 protein. The table lists fewer than 450,000 distinct CDR3 sequences, roughly a sixth of them singletons. The CDR3 is made up of 17 amino acids. Germline CDR1 MGHDK, CDR2 SYGVNS. V lost 4 bases to trimming and J lost 0 bases, with 16 bases between them.

Material: blood. The sequence was obtained from a woman in her 30s with Graves' hyperthyroidism that later progressed to Graves' ophthalmopathy. The rearrangement uses TRBV25-1 and TRBJ2-1; D might be TRBD1 or TRBD2, each matching 5 bases. This CDR3 reads CASSGAQADTSYNEQFF. The CDR3 DNA reads as TGTGCCAGCAGTGGGGCCCAAGCGGACACCTCCTACAATGAGCAGTTCTTC.